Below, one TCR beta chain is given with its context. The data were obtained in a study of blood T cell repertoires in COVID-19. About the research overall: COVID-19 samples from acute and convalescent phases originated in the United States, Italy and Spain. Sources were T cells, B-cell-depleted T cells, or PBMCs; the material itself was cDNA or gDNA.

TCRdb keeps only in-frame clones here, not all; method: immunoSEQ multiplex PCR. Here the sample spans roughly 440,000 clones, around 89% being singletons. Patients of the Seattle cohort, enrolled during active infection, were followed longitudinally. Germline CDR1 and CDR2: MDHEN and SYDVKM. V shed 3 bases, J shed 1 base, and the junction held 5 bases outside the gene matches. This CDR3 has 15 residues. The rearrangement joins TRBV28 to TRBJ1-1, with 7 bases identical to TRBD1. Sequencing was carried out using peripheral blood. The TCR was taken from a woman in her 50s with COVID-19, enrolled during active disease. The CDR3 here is CASSLRQGRNTEAFF. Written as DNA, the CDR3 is TGTGCCAGCAGTTTGAGACAGGGAAGGAACACTGAAGCTTTCTTT.